The rows below give T cell receptor beta chains drawn from one sample of a study of blood T cells in healthy people across ages. TCRdb ran MiXCR on the 5' RACE reads and lists one entry per CDR3 protein. Of hundreds of thousands of distinct CDR3 sequences listed, 45% to 50% are singletons. The sample was blood. Receptors were obtained from a woman aged 60-75 years in good health. CDR3s include the opening cysteine and the closing phenylalanine or tryptophan. A D gene is named only where the DNA matches it firmly. For some rows the clone size is stated as once, few or many, or as a class when expanded; others skip it.

TRBJ2-7 few TRBV6-5 TRBD1 CASRYGQGAYEQYF TGTGCCAGCAGATACGGACAGGGGGCCTACGAGCAGTACTTC
TRBJ1-2 few TRBV6-1 TRBD1 CASNEYDRGGYTF TGTGCCAGCAACGAATATGACAGGGGTGGCTACACCTTC
TRBJ2-7 NA TRBV7-2 NA CASSLASARGGFSEQYF TGTGCCAGCAGCTTAGCCTCTGCACGGGGTGGATTCTCCGAGCAGTACTTC
TRBJ2-4 once TRBV7-2 NA CASSTRGRGVNIQYF TGTGCCAGCAGCACTAGGGGCAGGGGGGTTAACATTCAGTACTTC
TRBJ1-6 NA TRBV9 NA CASSAGSAYSPLHF TGTGCCAGCAGCGCGGGGTCAGCGTATTCACCCCTCCACTTT
TRBJ1-2 NA TRBV7-2 NA CASSKTPQAKNYGYTF TGTGCCAGCAGCAAAACCCCCCAGGCCAAGAACTATGGCTACACCTTC
TRBJ2-1 many TRBV28 TRBD1 CASSTTGTGGINEQFF TGTGCCAGCAGTACCACCGGGACAGGGGGTATCAATGAGCAGTTCTTC
TRBJ2-1 few TRBV20-1 TRBD2 CSADGTSGDEQFF TGCAGTGCCGACGGGACTAGCGGTGATGAGCAGTTCTTC
TRBJ2-3 NA TRBV2 NA CASSPNHSSDTQYF TGTGCCAGCAGTCCTAATCACAGTTCGGATACGCAGTATTTT
TRBJ2-7 NA TRBV28 NA CASSLEALSSYNEQYF TGTGCCAGCAGTTTAGAGGCTTTGAGCTCCTACAATGAGCAGTACTTC
TRBJ2-1 NA TRBV29-1 NA CSSGGRYNEQFF TGCAGCTCCGGCGGCCGTTACAATGAGCAGTTCTTC
TRBJ2-1 NA TRBV5-8 NA CASSLDRVEQFF TGTGCCAGCAGCCTGGACCGGGTGGAGCAGTTCTTC
TRBJ2-7 few TRBV9 TRBD1 CASSTGTGGEQYF TGTGCCAGCAGCACCGGGACAGGGGGGGAGCAGTACTTC
TRBJ2-7 once TRBV2 TRBD2 CASSEGAGGPPEQYF TGTGCCAGCAGTGAAGGAGCGGGAGGGCCGCCCGAGCAGTACTTC
TRBJ1-2 NA TRBV5-1 NA CASSLFGQGDGYTF TGCGCCAGCAGCTTGTTCGGTCAGGGCGATGGCTACACCTTC
TRBJ2-2 few TRBV4-3 NA CASSPQPGRTGELFF TGCGCCAGCAGCCCCCAGCCGGGAAGAACCGGGGAGCTGTTTTTT
TRBJ2-5 few TRBV7-3 TRBD2 CASSLRGRAGETQYF TGTGCCAGCAGCTTACGCGGGAGGGCCGGAGAGACCCAGTACTTC
TRBJ2-5 once TRBV20-1 TRBD2 CSLGLAGVGETQYF TGCAGCCTTGGACTAGCGGGAGTTGGAGAGACCCAGTACTTC
TRBJ2-1 NA TRBV28 NA CASRLQGGETQFF TGTGCCAGCAGGTTACAGGGAGGCGAGACCCAGTTCTTC
TRBJ2-3 NA TRBV9 TRBD1 CASSPPGTGRTGTQYF TGTGCCAGCAGCCCCCCCGGGACAGGTCGTACAGGTACGCAGTATTTT
TRBJ2-6 few TRBV20-1 NA CSAGGQPGANVLTF TGCAGTGCTGGGGGACAACCTGGGGCCAACGTCCTGACTTTC
TRBJ2-3 NA TRBV20-1 TRBD1 CSARDGGTGRTDTQYF TGCAGTGCTAGAGATGGTGGGACAGGGAGGACAGATACGCAGTATTTT
TRBJ2-1 NA TRBV11-2 TRBD2 CASSSGTKGFQEQFF TGTGCCAGCAGCTCGGGGACTAAGGGATTCCAGGAGCAGTTCTTC